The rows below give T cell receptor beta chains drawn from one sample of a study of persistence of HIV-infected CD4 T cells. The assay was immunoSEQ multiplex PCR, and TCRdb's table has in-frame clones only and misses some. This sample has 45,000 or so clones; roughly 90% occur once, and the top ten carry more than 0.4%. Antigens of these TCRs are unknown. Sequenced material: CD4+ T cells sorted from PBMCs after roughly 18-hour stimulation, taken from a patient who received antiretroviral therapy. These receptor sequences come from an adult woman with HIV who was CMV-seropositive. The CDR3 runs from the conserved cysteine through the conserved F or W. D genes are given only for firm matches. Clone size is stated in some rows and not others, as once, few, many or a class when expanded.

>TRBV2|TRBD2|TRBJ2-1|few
TGTGCCAGCAGTGAAGACCTAGCGGGGCTTCATTTCTTC
CASSEDLAGLHFF
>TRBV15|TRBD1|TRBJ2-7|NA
TGTGCCACCAGCACCGGGACAGGGGGATCTTACGAGCAGTACTTC
CATSTGTGGSYEQYF
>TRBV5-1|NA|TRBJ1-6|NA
TGCGCCAGCAGCTTGGGATGGAATTCACCCCTCCACTTT
CASSLGWNSPLHF
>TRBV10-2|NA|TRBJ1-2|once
TGCGCCAGCGGGGCAGCAGACAACTATGGCTACACCTTC
CASGAADNYGYTF
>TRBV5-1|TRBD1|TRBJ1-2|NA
TGCGCCAGCAGCACACTAGGGACAGGGGACTATGGCTACACCTTC
CASSTLGTGDYGYTF
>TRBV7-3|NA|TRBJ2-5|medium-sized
TGTGCCAGCAGCCCTGGGTCTAGTAGCGAAGAGACCCAGTACTTC
CASSPGSSSEETQYF
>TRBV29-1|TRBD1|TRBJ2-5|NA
TGCAGCGTTACCGGGCTACAGGGGTTCCAAGAGACCCAGTACTTC
CSVTGLQGFQETQYF
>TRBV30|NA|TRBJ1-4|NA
TGTGCCTGGTCAATCCGGGGACGGGCGGGTGAAAAACTGTTTTTT
CAWSIRGRAGEKLFF
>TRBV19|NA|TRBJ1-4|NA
TGTGCCAGTAGTATCTGGCGGGCTAATGAAAAACTGTTTTTT
CASSIWRANEKLFF
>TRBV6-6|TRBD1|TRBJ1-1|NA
TGTGCCAGCAGTGTACAGGGGGCGAACACTGAAGCTTTCTTT
CASSVQGANTEAFF
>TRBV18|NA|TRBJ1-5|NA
TGTGCCAGCTCACTCCGTCCGCCGACACTTCAAGTTTCCAGCAATCAGCCCCAGCATTTT
CASSLRPPTLQVSSNQPQHF
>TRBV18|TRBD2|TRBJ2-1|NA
TGTGCCAGCTCACTGGGACCGGGACTAGCAGTCCATGAGCAGTTCTTC
CASSLGPGLAVHEQFF
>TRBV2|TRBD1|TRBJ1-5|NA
TGTGCCAGCAGTACGGACAGGGCGGCTGGTCAGCCCCAGCATTTT
CASSTDRAAGQPQHF
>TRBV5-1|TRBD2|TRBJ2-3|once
TGCGCCAGCAGCCCAAATAGCGGGGGGGCTAAAGATACGCAGTATTTT
CASSPNSGGAKDTQYF
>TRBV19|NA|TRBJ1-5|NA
TGTGCCAGTAGTATAGAACACAACAATCAGCCCCAGCATTTT
CASSIEHNNQPQHF
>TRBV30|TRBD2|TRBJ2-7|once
TGTGCCTGGGGACTAGCGGGGGGTAACTACGAGCAGTACTTC
CAWGLAGGNYEQYF
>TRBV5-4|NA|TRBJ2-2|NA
TGTGCCAGCAGCTTGTCGGCAGGGGCCGGGACCGGGGAGCTGTTTTTT
CASSLSAGAGTGELFF
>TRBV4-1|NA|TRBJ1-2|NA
TGCGCCAGCAGCCAAGACGTGGGCAGGAACTATGGCTACACCTTC
CASSQDVGRNYGYTF
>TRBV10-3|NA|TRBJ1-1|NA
TGTGCCATGAGAAAAACGGGAGAGATGAACACTGAAGCTTTCTTT
CAMRKTGEMNTEAFF
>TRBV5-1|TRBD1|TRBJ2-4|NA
TGCGCCAGCAGCTTGGGGACAGGGGGCGCCCAAAACATTCAGTACTTC
CASSLGTGGAQNIQYF
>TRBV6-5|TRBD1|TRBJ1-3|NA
TGTGCCAGCCGAAGGACAGGAGGAAACACCATATATTTT
CASRRTGGNTIYF
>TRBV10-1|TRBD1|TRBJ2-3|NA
TGCGCCAGCAGTGAGTCGGGGGACAGCCGAGATACGCAGTATTTT
CASSESGDSRDTQYF
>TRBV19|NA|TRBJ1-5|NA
TGTGCCAGTAGGCCTCCGAATACCAATCAGCCCCAGCATTTT
CASRPPNTNQPQHF
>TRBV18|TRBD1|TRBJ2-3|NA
TGTGCCAGCTCTTCTGACAGGGTCACGCAGTATTTT
CASSSDRVTQYF
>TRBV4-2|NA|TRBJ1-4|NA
TGTGCCAGCAGCCTAGAAGCAACTAATGAAAAACTGTTTTTT
CASSLEATNEKLFF
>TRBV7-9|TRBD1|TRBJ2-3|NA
TGTGCCAGCAGCCCGGGACAGGGGGATTCTGATACGCAGTATTTT
CASSPGQGDSDTQYF
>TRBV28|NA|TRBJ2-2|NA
TGTGCCAGCAGTCAGGGACAACCGAACACCGGGGAGCTGTTTTTT
CASSQGQPNTGELFF
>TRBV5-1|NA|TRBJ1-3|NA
TGCGCCAGCAGCTTGTCCGGACATACGTATGGGAACACCATATATTTT
CASSLSGHTYGNTIYF
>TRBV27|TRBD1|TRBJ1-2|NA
TGTGCCAGCAGTCGCACGACAGGGAGCTATGGCTACACCTTC
CASSRTTGSYGYTF
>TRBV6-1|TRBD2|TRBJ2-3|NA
TGTGCCAGCAGTGAAGCTCCCGCGATTGGGACTAGTTCCGATACGCAGTATTTT
CASSEAPAIGTSSDTQYF
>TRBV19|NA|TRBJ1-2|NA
TGTGCCAGTAGTATCGGGGGCGGAAACTATGGCTACACCTTC
CASSIGGGNYGYTF
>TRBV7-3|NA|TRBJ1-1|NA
TGTGCCAGCAGCTTCCTAATGAACACTGAAGCTTTCTTT
CASSFLMNTEAFF
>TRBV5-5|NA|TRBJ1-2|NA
TGTGCCAGCAGCTTGGAAGAAAACTATGGCTACACCTTC
CASSLEENYGYTF
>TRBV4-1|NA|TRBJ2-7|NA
TGCGCCAGCAGCCCAACCCCTTACAGGGGAGGCGAGCAGTACTTC
CASSPTPYRGGEQYF
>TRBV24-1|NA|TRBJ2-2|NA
TGTGCCACCAGTGATCAGGGTAAAAACACCGGGGAGCTGTTTTTT
CATSDQGKNTGELFF